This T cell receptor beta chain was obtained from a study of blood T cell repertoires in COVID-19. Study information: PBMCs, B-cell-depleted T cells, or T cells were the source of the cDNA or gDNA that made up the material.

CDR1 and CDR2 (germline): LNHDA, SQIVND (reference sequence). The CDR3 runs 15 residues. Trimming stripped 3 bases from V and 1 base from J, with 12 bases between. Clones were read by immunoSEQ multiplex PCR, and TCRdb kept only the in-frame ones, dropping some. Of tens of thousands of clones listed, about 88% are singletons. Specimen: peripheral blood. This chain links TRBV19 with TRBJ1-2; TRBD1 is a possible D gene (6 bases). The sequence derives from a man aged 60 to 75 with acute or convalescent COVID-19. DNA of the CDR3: TGTGCCAGTAGTATTGAACAGGGCCGTAACTATGGCTACACCTTC. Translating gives CASSIEQGRNYGYTF.